This T cell receptor beta chain originates from a study of T cells in Graves' hyperthyroidism and ophthalmopathy. Overall study results and limits: The blood repertoire included most of the expanded thyroid clonotypes above 0.001.

The CDR3 loop spans 18 amino acids. Trimming cost V 3 bases and J 0 bases, with 19 bases left between them. Recently diagnosed hyperthyroidism of less than 2 months' duration affected patients aged 18 to 65. PBMCs stemmed from more than 7.5 ml fresh peripheral blood. TCR beta CDR3 region amplification was performed from RNA transcripts. HTBI primers were the set used in a first-round RT-PCR of the TCR CDR3. TCRdb redid the calling of the multiplex PCR reads with MiXCR, one entry per CDR3 protein. The sample lists about 560,000 distinct CDR3 sequences, around 15% occurring once. Note on this clonotype: Its specificity is unknown. A much more abundant neighbour one base away suggests this may be a read error.

The TCR sequence derives from a woman aged 18-30 years with Graves' hyperthyroidism. The sample comprised blood. V gene TRBV12-3 or TRBV12-4 combines with J gene TRBJ2-3; unclear D gene. CDR3 in amino acids: CASSLGFRSRFSTDTQYF. The DNA for the CDR3 is TGTGCCAGCAGTTTGGGTTTTCGGTCGCGGTTTAGCACAGATACGCAGTATTTT.